These T cell receptor beta chains were read from a single sample in a study of cytomegalovirus exposure and HLA in healthy donors. Profiling relied on immunoSEQ multiplex PCR, and the TCRdb table lists in-frame clones only, not all of them. The data show about 140,000 clones, roughly 86% seen once. The sequenced sample consisted of PBMCs. The receptors here all came from a young man in good health and CMV-seropositive. The CDR3 runs from the conserved cysteine through the conserved F or W. Each record gives: CDR3 protein, CDR3 DNA, clone size, J gene, D gene, V gene. A D gene is named only where the DNA matches it firmly. Where a row states a size, it is once, few, many or the class of an expanded clone; other rows omit it.

CASSNRGSGNTIYF | TGTGCCAGCAGTAACAGGGGATCTGGAAACACCATATATTTT | - | TRBJ1-3 | TRBD1 | TRBV28
CASSPEAWQTPGEQYF | TGTGCCAGCAGCCCGGAGGCTTGGCAAACGCCTGGCGAGCAGTACTTC | - | TRBJ2-7 | - | TRBV4-2
CASSPVTGFNTEAFF | TGTGCCAGCTCACCAGTCACCGGGTTTAACACTGAAGCTTTCTTT | - | TRBJ1-1 | - | TRBV18
CASSLSAGGYNEQFF | TGTGCCAGCAGTTTGTCGGCAGGGGGATATAATGAGCAGTTCTTC | - | TRBJ2-1 | TRBD1 | TRBV27
CASSESGSSEQYF | TGCGCCAGCAGTGAGTCGGGGAGTAGCGAGCAGTACTTC | few | TRBJ2-7 | - | TRBV10-2
CASSGDNWVDEQFF | TGTGCCAGCAGCGGGGACAATTGGGTGGATGAGCAGTTCTTC | - | TRBJ2-1 | - | TRBV9
CASSWTNSEQFF | TGTGCCAGCAGCTGGACTAATAGTGAGCAGTTCTTC | - | TRBJ2-1 | - | TRBV11-3
CASVRGGAETQYF | TGTGCCAGCGTGCGGGGGGGCGCAGAGACCCAGTACTTC | - | TRBJ2-5 | TRBD2 | TRBV2
CASSLSAGTGGSGYTF | TGTGCCAGCAGTCTATCAGCGGGGACAGGGGGCTCTGGCTACACCTTC | - | TRBJ1-2 | TRBD1 | TRBV7-9
CASSLPSGRAKIEQYF | TGCGCCAGCAGCCTCCCTAGCGGGAGGGCCAAGATCGAGCAGTACTTC | - | TRBJ2-7 | TRBD2 | TRBV5-1
CASSLGLAGLQETQYF | TGTGCCAGCAGCCTCGGACTAGCGGGACTACAAGAGACCCAGTACTTC | - | TRBJ2-5 | TRBD2 | TRBV5-4
CASTGETGGYTF | TGTGCCAGCACCGGGGAGACTGGTGGCTACACCTTC | - | TRBJ1-2 | - | TRBV6-5
CAGRQGPLPSYEQYF | TGTGCCGGTCGACAGGGGCCCCTTCCTTCCTACGAGCAGTACTTC | - | TRBJ2-7 | TRBD1 | TRBV2
CASSLGRVPGNTIYF | TGTGCCAGCAGCTTAGGAAGAGTACCCGGAAACACCATATATTTT | - | TRBJ1-3 | - | TRBV11-2
CASSLATRVGNTIYF | TGTGCCAGCAGCTTAGCTACCCGGGTTGGAAACACCATATATTTT | - | TRBJ1-3 | - | TRBV7-9
CASRSRLAGVDNEQFF | TGTGCCAGCAGATCCAGACTAGCGGGAGTGGACAATGAGCAGTTCTTC | - | TRBJ2-1 | TRBD2 | TRBV6-6
CASSTPSGRAYEQYF | TGCGCCAGCAGCACCCCTAGCGGGAGGGCCTACGAGCAGTACTTC | - | TRBJ2-7 | TRBD2 | TRBV4-1
CASSRPSWSGGGTQYF | TGTGCCAGCAGCCGACCGTCGTGGAGCGGGGGGGGTACGCAGTATTTT | - | TRBJ2-3 | TRBD2 | TRBV5-6
CATSRRRQGRTEAFF | TGTGCCACCAGCAGACGCCGACAGGGGAGGACTGAAGCTTTCTTT | - | TRBJ1-1 | TRBD1 | TRBV15
CASSFGLPNTGELFF | TGTGCCAGCAGCTTTGGACTACCGAACACCGGGGAGCTGTTTTTT | many | TRBJ2-2 | - | TRBV7-6
CASSLTGQVFYEQYF | TGTGCCAGCAGCTTGACAGGTCAAGTTTTCTACGAGCAGTACTTC | - | TRBJ2-7 | - | TRBV7-2
CASDSTGGLYEQYF | TGCGCCAGCGACTCGACAGGGGGGCTTTACGAGCAGTACTTC | - | TRBJ2-7 | TRBD1 | TRBV23-1
CASSEAGLAGVNEQFF | TGTGCCAGCAGTGAAGCGGGACTAGCGGGAGTTAATGAGCAGTTCTTC | - | TRBJ2-1 | TRBD2 | TRBV2
CASSECGGDSNQPQHF | TGTGCCAGCAGTGAATGTGGAGGAGATAGCAATCAGCCCCAGCATTTT | - | TRBJ1-5 | - | TRBV25-1
CARGGRTEAFF | TGCGCGAGGGGGGGGAGGACTGAAGCTTTCTTT | - | TRBJ1-1 | - | TRBV20-1
CASSVGRSTEQYF | TGTGCCAGCAGTGTGGGGCGATCCACCGAGCAGTACTTC | few | TRBJ2-7 | - | TRBV27
CASSPRTSGSIGSGANVLTF | TGTGCCAGCAGCCCTCGGACTAGCGGGAGCATTGGCTCTGGGGCCAACGTCCTGACTTTC | - | TRBJ2-6 | TRBD2 | TRBV9
CASSFVSQYNEQFF | TGTGCCAGCAGCTTTGTTTCCCAATACAATGAGCAGTTCTTC | - | TRBJ2-1 | - | TRBV7-9
CASSITAASEKLFF | TGTGCCAGTAGTATCACGGCGGCTAGTGAAAAACTGTTTTTT | few | TRBJ1-4 | - | TRBV19
CASSVEPRAYNEKLFF | TGTGCCAGCAGCGTAGAACCCAGGGCATATAATGAAAAACTGTTTTTT | - | TRBJ1-4 | - | TRBV9
CASSPSRDYNEQFF | TGTGCCAGCAGTCCCTCCCGGGACTACAATGAGCAGTTCTTC | - | TRBJ2-1 | - | TRBV9
CASSYQAGAVYEQYF | TGTGCCAGCAGTTACCAAGCGGGTGCTGTTTACGAGCAGTACTTC | - | TRBJ2-7 | - | TRBV6-5
CAWATAYEQYF | TGTGCCTGGGCCACAGCCTACGAGCAGTACTTC | - | TRBJ2-7 | - | TRBV30